These 17 T cell receptor beta chains were sequenced from one sample in a study of cytomegalovirus exposure and HLA in healthy donors. A multiplex PCR was run with 60 Vbeta primers and 13 Jbeta primers. The repertoire was sequenced with immunoSEQ multiplex PCR; TCRdb's copy has only in-frame clones and lacks some. The data contain around 200,000 clones, roughly 79% of them singletons. Specimen: PBMCs. These TCRs come from a woman younger than 30 in good health and CMV-seronegative.

This chain joins TRBV7-9 and TRBJ1-2, with D unresolved. With 2 bases removed from V and 6 bases from J, the gap between germline ends came to 19 bases. This CDR3 spans 16 amino acids. The V gene's germline CDR1 is SEHNR and CDR2 FQNEAQ (reference sequence). The CDR3 DNA is TGTGCCAGCAGCTTAAAAGTAGCGTCATTATCGGATGGCTACACCTTC. This translates into CASSLKVASLSDGYTF.

Here the CDR3 DNA reads TGCGCCAGCAGCCTGGGGGGGCCCACAGATACGCAGTATTTT. Translating it yields CASSLGGPTDTQYF. The rearrangement links TRBV5-1 to TRBJ2-3; TRBD2 might be the D (7 bases). CDR3 length: 14 amino acids. Germline assignment: CDR1 SGHRS and CDR2 YFSETQ. Trimming removed 4 bases from V and 2 bases from J, with 11 bases in between.

The chain is built from TRBV19 and TRBJ1-6; TRBD1 matches 7 bases. Germline V gene data show CDR1 as LNHDA and CDR2 as SQIVND (reference sequence). There are 13 residues in the CDR3. V lost 10 bases and J lost 8; bases outside the gene matches: 8. The CDR3 sequence is CATGQFRDSPLHF. Written as DNA, the CDR3 is TGTGCCACGGGACAGTTCCGAGATTCACCCCTCCACTTT.

The V gene is TRBV9, the J gene TRBJ1-2, with 10 bases aligning to TRBD1. From germline, CDR1 is SGDLS and CDR2 YYNGEE. J gave up 2 bases and V 1 base, and 5 bases lay outside the gene matches. The CDR3 sequence is 16 residues long. As DNA, the CDR3 is TGTGCCAGCAGCGTAAGGGACAGGGGAGGCAACTATGGCTACACCTTC. This sequence encodes CASSVRDRGGNYGYTF.

The chain combines TRBV27 with TRBJ2-5, with D possibly TRBD2 on 5 matching bases. The V end lost 2 bases, the J end lost 11 bases, and 21 bases lay between the germline ends. The germline V gene has CDR1 MNHEY and CDR2 SMNVEV (reference sequence). This CDR3 spans 15 amino acids. The CDR3 loop reads CASSLNGPGFTEQYF. Here the CDR3 DNA reads TGTGCCAGCAGTTTAAATGGACCGGGATTTACGGAGCAGTACTTC.

V and J are TRBV5-6 and TRBJ2-7; the D gene is possibly TRBD2 (6 bases). This CDR3 spans 13 amino acids. Germline V gene sequence: CDR1 SGHDT, CDR2 YYEEEE. V was clipped by 3 bases and J by 5 bases, with 12 bases between them. In DNA, the CDR3 is TGTGCCAGCAGCTCCGAGTGGGAGGACGAGCAGTACTTC. It codes for CASSSEWEDEQYF.

The rearrangement joins TRBV28 to TRBJ1-2, with 11 bases aligning to TRBD1. CDR1 and CDR2 from the germline V gene are MDHEN and SYDVKM. This CDR3 region has 13 residues. The J segment lost 6 bases and the V segment lost 6 bases, leaving 3 bases of the junction unmatched. DNA of the CDR3: TGTGCCAGCAGGGACAGGGGGCTTGATGGCTACACCTTC. Protein sequence: CASRDRGLDGYTF.

DNA for the CDR3: TGTGCCAGCAGTGAGGGACAGATCTACAATGAGCAGTTCTTC. The encoded protein is CASSEGQIYNEQFF. J is TRBJ2-1 and V is TRBV6-1; 7 bases are a match to TRBD1. The CDR3 spans 14 residues. The V gene end was trimmed by 3 bases and the J gene end by 3 bases; junction bases not matched to a gene: 2. Germline CDR1 and CDR2: MNHNS and SASEGT.

This chain uses TRBV28 with TRBJ2-3; TRBD2 agrees at 10 bases. The V segment lost 5 bases and the J segment 1 base; nucleotides outside the gene matches: 3. CDR3 length: 15 amino acids. Germline-derived CDR1 and CDR2 are MDHEN and SYDVKM. The CDR3 region has the DNA TGTGCCAGCAGTACTAGCGGGGTGGGCACAGATACGCAGTATTTT. This translates into CASSTSGVGTDTQYF.

The chain is built from TRBV4-2 and TRBJ2-5; no clear D. This CDR3 spans 15 amino acids. Germline-derived CDR1 and CDR2 are LGHNA and YNFKEQ. V lost 1 base and J lost 2, with 11 bases in between. CDR3 DNA sequence: TGTGCCAGCAGCCAAGGCGGCAGTCAACAAGAGACCCAGTACTTC. Protein: CASSQGGSQQETQYF.

The rearrangement uses TRBV2 and TRBJ2-7; D may be TRBD2 (5 bases). V gave up 6 bases and J gave up 1 base, with 10 bases separating them. This CDR3 contains 13 residues. Germline loops: CDR1 SNHLY, CDR2 FYNNEI. This chain's CDR3 is CASRLDSSYEQYF. CDR3 DNA sequence: TGTGCCAGCAGACTGGACTCATCCTACGAGCAGTACTTC. The whole variable domain, filled in from reference TRBV2 and TRBJ2-7, reads EPEVTQTPSHQVTQMGQEVILRCVPISNHLYFYWYRQILGQKVEFLVSFYNNEISEKSEIFDDQFSVERPDGSNFTLKIRSTKLEDSAMYFCASRLDSSYEQYFGPGTRLTVT.

The table lists this clone with a few counts. The rearrangement links TRBV11-1 to TRBJ2-7; D ambiguous. The CDR3 is made up of 15 amino acids. V was shortened by 1 base and J by 0 bases, with 10 bases between the two germline ends. The V gene's germline CDR1 is SGHAT and CDR2 FQDESV (reference sequence). CDR3 DNA: TGTGCCAGCAGCTTAGAACTCCCGTCCTCCTACGAGCAGTACTTC. This codes for CASSLELPSSYEQYF.

The chain employs TRBV4-3 and TRBJ1-2; tentative D call: TRBD1 (6 bases). V lost 2 bases to trimming and J lost 8 bases, with 12 bases between them. CDR3 length: 13 amino acids. Looked up from germline, CDR1 is LGHNA and CDR2 is YSLEER. The CDR3 nucleotides read TGCGCCAGCAGCCAAAGCCAGGGGTTCGGCTACACCTTC. Translated, it gives CASSQSQGFGYTF.

The chain carries TRBV7-2 and TRBJ2-7; D not resolved. Trimming left V 1 base short and J 0 bases short, with 13 bases between. The CDR3 extends over 16 amino acids. Looked up from germline, CDR1 is SGHTA and CDR2 is FQGNSA. This CDR3 is CASSLGISEPSYEQYF. DNA for the CDR3: TGTGCCAGCAGCTTAGGTATCAGCGAGCCCTCCTACGAGCAGTACTTC. Filled out from reference TRBV7-2 and TRBJ2-7, the complete variable domain reads GAGVSQSPSNKVTEKGKDVELRCDPISGHTALYWYRQSLGQGLEFLIYFQGNSAPDKSGLPSDRFSAERTGGSVSTLTIQRTQQEDSAVYLCASSLGISEPSYEQYFGPGTRLTVT.

V usage is TRBV20-1 and J usage is TRBJ2-1; D possibly corresponds to TRBD2 (5 bases). V gave up 5 bases and J gave up 10 bases, with 12 bases separating them. This CDR3 is built from 11 residues. Germline loops: CDR1 DFQATT, CDR2 SNEGSKA (reference sequence). CDR3 in amino acids: CSASQQREQFF. For the CDR3, the DNA is TGCAGTGCTTCACAACAGCGGGAGCAGTTCTTC.

The chain carries TRBV4-1 and TRBJ2-7; D is uncertain. Trimming pared 1 base from V and 6 bases from J, leaving 10 bases between. CDR3 length equals 13 residues. Germline CDR1 is MGHRA and CDR2 is YSYEKL. DNA for the CDR3: TGCGCCAGCAGCCAAGGTTCTATACGCGAGCAGTACTTC. As protein: CASSQGSIREQYF.

This clone has only one observation. The rearrangement links TRBV2 to TRBJ1-5; D unresolved. The ends were cut back, 4 bases at V and 9 bases at J, with 13 bases in the middle. In germline, CDR1 is SNHLY, CDR2 FYNNEI. The CDR3 loop spans 13 amino acids. As DNA, the CDR3 is TGTGCCAGCAGTGGACCCATCGGCGGGCCCCAGCATTTT. This gives the protein CASSGPIGGPQHF.